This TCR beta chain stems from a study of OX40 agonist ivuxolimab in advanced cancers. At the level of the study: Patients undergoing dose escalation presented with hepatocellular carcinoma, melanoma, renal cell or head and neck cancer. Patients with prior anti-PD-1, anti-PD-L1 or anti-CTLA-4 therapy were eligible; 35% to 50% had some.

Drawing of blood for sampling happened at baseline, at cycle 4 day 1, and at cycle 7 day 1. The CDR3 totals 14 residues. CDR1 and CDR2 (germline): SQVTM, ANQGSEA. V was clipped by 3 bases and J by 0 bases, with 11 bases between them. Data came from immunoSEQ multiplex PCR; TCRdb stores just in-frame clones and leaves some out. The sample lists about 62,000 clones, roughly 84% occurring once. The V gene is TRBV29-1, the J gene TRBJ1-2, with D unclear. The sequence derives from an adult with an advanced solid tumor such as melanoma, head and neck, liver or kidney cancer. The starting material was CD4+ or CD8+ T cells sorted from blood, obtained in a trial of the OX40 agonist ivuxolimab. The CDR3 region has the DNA TGCAGCGTTGACAGGAATACACCTAACTATGGCTACACCTTC. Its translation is CSVDRNTPNYGYTF.